This T cell receptor (beta chain) was profiled in a study of T cell responses to AZD1222 COVID-19 vaccine. This table comes from immunoSEQ multiplex PCR, and its TCRdb copy is limited to in-frame clones, with some not included. The sample has 130,000 to 150,000 clones, about 88% seen once. Whole-study results and caveats: In all cases, repertoires were sampled only after the peak T cell response. Close to half of spike-specific TCRs reportedly recognize unmutated variant regions. Vaccine-associated CD4 TCRs ranged over spike, dominating at 160-218 and 743-854.

A remark on this clone: Its specificity is unknown.

V was shortened by 3 bases and J by 8 bases, with 24 bases between the two germline ends. Per germline, CDR1 SGHTA and CDR2 FQGTGA. The CDR3 runs 17 residues. The chain links TRBV7-3 to TRBJ2-3, with D possibly being TRBD2 (5 bases). The sequence derives from an adult in good health. The material sequenced was peripheral blood, taken on day 0 of AZD1222 vaccination. CDR3 DNA: TGTGCCAGCAGCTTTGGGATTCTGGATGGCCGGAGCGGTACGCAGTATTTT. Amino acid sequence: CASSFGILDGRSGTQYF.